This passage covers 25 T cell receptor beta chains from one sample sequenced in a study of CD8+ T cells in alopecia areata. The treatment here: oral pan-JAK inhibitor, 5-10 mg twice daily. RNA was extracted and reverse transcribed into cDNA as the sequencing template. Sequencing was performed with immunoSEQ multiplex PCR; in TCRdb, only in-frame clones are kept and a portion is missing. The profile shows under 150,000 clones, 50% to 55% of them singletons. Here the sequenced sample was CD4+ T cells sorted from blood, taken at week 4, from a patient treated with tofacitinib. These receptors were taken from a human donor with alopecia areata.

This chain connects TRBV5-1 to TRBJ2-1; 11 nucleotides align to TRBD2. This CDR3 spans 15 amino acids. J gave up 9 bases and V 4 bases, and 9 bases lay outside the gene matches. Germline loops: CDR1 SGHRS, CDR2 YFSETQ. The chain's CDR3 is CASSALAGGAGEQFF. The DNA for the CDR3 is TGCGCCAGCAGCGCCCTAGCGGGAGGCGCGGGTGAGCAGTTCTTC.

The chain links TRBV11-2 to TRBJ2-7; 8 positions agree with TRBD2. The CDR3 has 12 amino acids. V gave up 8 bases and J gave up 6 bases; unmatched junction bases: 6. Germline-derived CDR1 and CDR2 are SGHAT and FQNNGV. CDR3 DNA sequence: TGTGCCAGCTCCGGGACTAGGATCGAGCAGTACTTC. As protein: CASSGTRIEQYF.

This rearrangement joins TRBV6-5 to TRBJ2-2; the D gene could be TRBD1 or TRBD2 (5 bases each). V dropped 10 bases and J dropped 6 bases, with 18 bases sitting between them. This CDR3 region has 14 residues. Per germline, CDR1 MNHEY and CDR2 SVGAGI. The CDR3 DNA follows: TGTGCCACCTCGGGGTTGGCAGGGTCCGGGGAGCTGTTTTTT. The encoded protein is CATSGLAGSGELFF.

The J gene is TRBJ2-2, the V gene TRBV30, with a possible D match to TRBD1 (6 bases). This CDR3 contains 14 residues. Germline-derived CDR1 and CDR2 are GTSNPN and SVGIG (reference sequence). Trimming took off 3 bases at V and 4 bases at J, with 12 bases between the two ends. DNA of the CDR3: TGTGCCTGGAGAGGGGGACACTCCACCGGGGAGCTGTTTTTT. Protein sequence: CAWRGGHSTGELFF.

This clone was seen just once. The gene calls are TRBV30 and TRBJ1-1; D is uncertain. Germline values: CDR1 GTSNPN, CDR2 SVGIG (reference sequence). V lost 5 bases and J 0 bases, leaving 4 bases between the germline ends. The CDR3 runs 11 residues. Written as DNA, the CDR3 is TGTGCCTGGTCAGTGAACACTGAAGCTTTCTTT. Amino acid sequence: CAWSVNTEAFF.

This clone was seen only a few times. The rearrangement links TRBV19 to TRBJ1-2; D is possibly TRBD1 (6 bases). Trimming cost V 3 bases and J 4 bases, with 15 bases left between them. The CDR3 has 15 residues. Per germline, CDR1 LNHDA and CDR2 SQIVND (reference sequence). CDR3 protein: CASSILRDRTYGYTF. The CDR3 coding sequence is TGTGCCAGTAGTATCTTGCGAGACAGGACCTATGGCTACACCTTC.

The V gene is TRBV7-9, the J gene TRBJ2-3; 8 bases fit TRBD1. The germline V gene has CDR1 SEHNR and CDR2 FQNEAQ (reference sequence). CDR3 size: 16 residues. The V segment lost 4 bases and the J segment 0 bases; nucleotides outside the gene matches: 6. The CDR3 region has the DNA TGTGCCAGCAGCTCCACAGGGGGTTCTAGCACAGATACGCAGTATTTT. Amino acids: CASSSTGGSSTDTQYF.

The rearrangement uses TRBV15 and TRBJ2-5; no definite D call. The ends were cut back, 0 bases at V and 5 bases at J, with 7 bases in the middle. Germline CDR1 is LNHNV and CDR2 is YYDKDF (reference sequence). This CDR3 has 13 amino acids. The CDR3, as DNA: TGTGCCACCAGCAGAGAGTACGTGGAGACCCAGTACTTC. Protein product: CATSREYVETQYF.

This clone was counted between two and nine times. The gene calls are TRBV6-5 and TRBJ1-2; tentative D call: TRBD1 (5 bases). The V end lost 6 bases, the J end lost 4 bases, and 15 bases lay between the germline ends. Per germline, CDR1 MNHEY and CDR2 SVGAGI. This CDR3 comprises 14 residues. CDR3 loop: CASRADMGGYGYTF. The DNA of the CDR3 is TGTGCCAGCAGGGCGGACATGGGAGGCTATGGCTACACCTTC.

CDR3 residues: CSVHPRLTDTQYF. The CDR3 region has the DNA TGCAGCGTTCACCCCAGACTCACAGATACGCAGTATTTT. This chain joins TRBV29-1 and TRBJ2-3; no reliable D call. The V end was cut by 5 bases, the J end by 2 bases, with 11 bases between. The CDR3 has 13 amino acids. Per the germline V gene, CDR1 is SQVTM and CDR2 is ANQGSEA.

V usage is TRBV30 and J usage is TRBJ2-7, with 7 bases identical to TRBD2. V lost 2 bases to trimming and J lost 4 bases; unmatched junction nucleotides: 5. CDR1 GTSNPN and CDR2 SVGIG come from the germline V gene (reference sequence). The CDR3 is 13 amino acids. The chain's CDR3 is CAWSFGGSYEQYF. CDR3 nucleotide sequence: TGTGCCTGGAGTTTTGGCGGGAGTTACGAGCAGTACTTC.

This sequence joins TRBV25-1 and TRBJ1-2, with 12 nucleotides matching TRBD1. V gave up 1 base and J gave up 6 bases; unmatched junction bases: 6. Germline values: CDR1 MGHDK, CDR2 SYGVNS. The CDR3 runs 16 residues. The CDR3: CASSELKGQGANGYTF. The DNA for the CDR3 is TGTGCCAGCAGTGAATTAAAGGGACAGGGGGCGAATGGCTACACCTTC.

The table lists this clone with a few counts. This chain connects TRBV5-1 to TRBJ2-2, with 11 bases aligning to TRBD2. V lost 1 base to trimming and J lost 6 bases; unmatched junction nucleotides: 2. Per the germline V gene, CDR1 is SGHRS and CDR2 is YFSETQ. CDR3 length equals 15 residues. CDR3 sequence (DNA): TGCGCCAGCAGCTTGTTTAGCGGGAGGGCCGGGGAGCTGTTTTTT. Its protein product is CASSLFSGRAGELFF.

DNA of the CDR3: TGCGCCAGCAGCTTGGCCGCCGGGGCGAAGGGCTACACCTTC. It specifies CASSLAAGAKGYTF. The chain employs TRBV5-1 and TRBJ1-2; the D gene is possibly TRBD1 (5 bases). V lost 0 bases, J lost 8 bases, and 14 bases lay in between. CDR3 length equals 14 residues. Germline V CDR1 and CDR2: SGHRS, YFSETQ. The full variable domain, rest sourced from reference TRBV5-1 and TRBJ1-2, is KAGVTQTPRYLIKTRGQQVTLSCSPISGHRSVSWYQQTPGQGLQFLFEYFSETQRNKGNFPGRFSGRQFSNSRSEMNVSTLELGDSALYLCASSLAAGAKGYTFGSGTRLTVV.

The chain joins TRBV29-1 to TRBJ2-7, with 8 positions matching TRBD1. Losses at the gene ends were 6 bases for V and 3 bases for J; bases not matched to a gene: 7. Germline values: CDR1 SQVTM, CDR2 ANQGSEA. The CDR3 runs to 13 residues. DNA of the CDR3: TGCAGCGTAGGGGACAGGTTTCTCTACGAGCAGTACTTC. This sequence encodes CSVGDRFLYEQYF.

The genes are TRBV2 and TRBJ1-5; no firm D call. The V end lost 6 bases, the J end lost 7 bases, and 10 bases lay between the germline ends. Germline CDR1 is SNHLY and CDR2 is FYNNEI. CDR3 length: 12 residues. Written as DNA, the CDR3 is TGTGCCAGCAGGGGCGGGTCCCAGCCCCAGCATTTT. Translation gives CASRGGSQPQHF.

V gene TRBV30 combines with J gene TRBJ1-2; D ambiguous. With 2 bases removed from V and 1 base from J, the gap between germline ends came to 8 bases. The CDR3 consists of 13 residues. Germline loops: CDR1 GTSNPN, CDR2 SVGIG (reference sequence). CDR3 bases: TGTGCCTGGAGTTCCGGGGTTAACTATGGCTACACCTTC. Amino acid sequence: CAWSSGVNYGYTF.

The chain carries TRBV5-1 and TRBJ2-7; TRBD2 aligns across 7 bases. V was clipped by 0 bases and J by 9 bases; unmatched bases: 15. The CDR3 runs to 16 residues. Per the germline V gene, CDR1 is SGHRS and CDR2 is YFSETQ. Written as DNA, the CDR3 is TGCGCCAGCAGCTTGGAGTCCAGCGGCGTATCGGGGGGGCAGTACTTC. It yields the protein CASSLESSGVSGGQYF.

This clone appeared a few times. The chain carries TRBV29-1 and TRBJ1-1; tentatively, D is TRBD1 (5 bases). This CDR3 comprises 15 residues. V lost 7 bases to trimming and J lost 1 base, with 19 bases between them. CDR1 is SQVTM and CDR2 is ANQGSEA in the germline V gene. The chain's CDR3 is CSAGGTVKGNTEAFF. The CDR3 DNA reads TGCAGCGCCGGCGGGACTGTTAAGGGGAACACTGAAGCTTTCTTT.

The J gene is TRBJ1-1, the V gene TRBV30; D possibly corresponds to TRBD1 (6 bases). CDR3 size: 14 residues. Looked up from germline, CDR1 is GTSNPN and CDR2 is SVGIG (reference sequence). V was shortened by 7 bases and J by 0 bases, with 15 bases between the two germline ends. In DNA, the CDR3 is TGTGCCTTCTTACGGGGGCCCATGAACACTGAAGCTTTCTTT. Residues: CAFLRGPMNTEAFF.

The CDR3 DNA sequence: TGTGCCTGGAGTGTACGGGGGGGCGGAGGCCAGCCCCAGCATTTT. Translating gives CAWSVRGGGGQPQHF. The chain carries TRBV30 and TRBJ1-5; possible D gene TRBD1, 6 bases. This CDR3 is built from 15 residues. V shed 0 bases and J shed 7 bases, with 16 bases lying between them. CDR1 and CDR2 from the germline V gene are GTSNPN and SVGIG (reference sequence).

The V gene is TRBV12-5, the J gene TRBJ2-3; the D is unclear. CDR3 length equals 12 residues. The germline V and J ends were trimmed by 0 bases and 8 bases, with 6 bases remaining between them. Germline V gene sequence: CDR1 LGHNT, CDR2 FRNRAP. The CDR3 nucleotides are TGTGCTAGTGGTTTGGTGCTGGGTACGCAGTATTTT. Encoded protein: CASGLVLGTQYF.

This clone occurred a few times. The rearrangement links TRBV7-9 to TRBJ1-4, with a possible D match to TRBD1 (6 bases). Trimming took off 1 base at V and 1 base at J, with 7 bases between the two ends. CDR3 length equals 15 residues. From germline, CDR1 is SEHNR and CDR2 FQNEAQ (reference sequence). The CDR3 DNA follows: TGTGCCAGCAGCTTAGGGACAGTAACTAATGAAAAACTGTTTTTT. This sequence encodes CASSLGTVTNEKLFF.

J is TRBJ2-3 and V is TRBV4-1; D remains ambiguous. With 0 bases removed from V and 6 bases from J, the gap between germline ends came to 7 bases. From germline, CDR1 is MGHRA and CDR2 YSYEKL. The CDR3 has 13 amino acids. CDR3 nucleotide sequence: TGCGCCAGCAGCCAAGATAAGGATGATACGCAGTATTTT. Translating gives CASSQDKDDTQYF.

The genes are TRBV30 and TRBJ2-3, with D possibly matching TRBD1 (6 bases). Trimming stripped 1 base from V and 11 bases from J, with 16 bases between. The CDR3 loop spans 13 amino acids. The germline V gene encodes CDR1 GTSNPN and CDR2 SVGIG (reference sequence). The CDR3 DNA follows: TGTGCCTGGAGTGCCCGGGGCAGGGGTAAGCAGTATTTT. Residues: CAWSARGRGKQYF.